This is a list of T cell receptor beta chains from one sample in a study of chronic HIV infection and antiretroviral therapy. TCRdb independently ran MiXCR on the 5' RACE reads; one entry per CDR3 protein. The sample contains around 30,000 distinct CDR3 sequences, 7% to 10% of which appear only once. What was sequenced was peripheral blood. The receptors originated from an adult who had HIV and had not received antiretroviral therapy, or was an uninfected healthy control (not recorded which). Both conserved end residues are part of each CDR3. The order of the fields is D gene, V gene, clone size, J gene, CDR3 length, CDR3 protein, CDR3 DNA. D genes are given only for firm matches. Rows give clone size only sometimes, using once, few, many, or a class for an expanded clone.

D gene: TRBD2
V gene: TRBV9
clone size: few
J gene: TRBJ2-1
CDR3 length: 13
CDR3 protein: CASSVELSGREFF
CDR3 DNA: TGTGCCAGCAGCGTAGAACTGAGCGGGAGGGAGTTCTTC

D gene: NA
V gene: TRBV3-1
clone size: many
J gene: TRBJ2-5
CDR3 length: 15
CDR3 protein: CASSQDLDSEETQYF
CDR3 DNA: TGTGCCAGCAGCCAAGATTTGGACAGTGAAGAGACCCAGTACTTC

D gene: NA
V gene: TRBV5-1
clone size: NA
J gene: TRBJ2-1
CDR3 length: 16
CDR3 protein: CASSPRPDRIYNEQFF
CDR3 DNA: TGCGCCAGCAGCCCGCGGCCCGACAGGATCTACAATGAGCAGTTCTTC

D gene: NA
V gene: TRBV4-2
clone size: NA
J gene: TRBJ2-1
CDR3 length: 15
CDR3 protein: CASQSGESSYNEQFF
CDR3 DNA: TGTGCCAGCCAGAGCGGTGAGAGCTCCTACAATGAGCAGTTCTTC

D gene: TRBD1
V gene: TRBV29-1
clone size: many
J gene: TRBJ2-4
CDR3 length: 12
CDR3 protein: CSVRTGKSIQYF
CDR3 DNA: TGCAGCGTTAGGACAGGAAAAAGCATTCAGTACTTC

D gene: NA
V gene: TRBV7-9
clone size: many
J gene: TRBJ1-6
CDR3 length: 13
CDR3 protein: CASEAGQGYFLHF
CDR3 DNA: TGTGCCAGCGAGGCGGGCCAGGGGTATTTCCTCCACTTT

D gene: TRBD2
V gene: TRBV3-1
clone size: many
J gene: TRBJ2-2
CDR3 length: 16
CDR3 protein: CASSQDGEGPAGELFF
CDR3 DNA: TGTGCCAGCAGCCAAGACGGGGAGGGGCCCGCCGGGGAGCTGTTTTTT

D gene: TRBD2
V gene: TRBV7-2
clone size: many
J gene: TRBJ2-7
CDR3 length: 16
CDR3 protein: CASSRDSGGGTYEQYF
CDR3 DNA: TGTGCCAGCAGCCGGGATAGCGGGGGGGGCACCTACGAGCAGTACTTC

D gene: NA
V gene: TRBV5-1
clone size: NA
J gene: TRBJ2-3
CDR3 length: 12
CDR3 protein: CASSLAGEAQYF
CDR3 DNA: TGCGCCAGCAGCTTGGCGGGCGAAGCGCAGTATTTT

D gene: TRBD1
V gene: TRBV5-1
clone size: NA
J gene: TRBJ2-7
CDR3 length: 15
CDR3 protein: CASSPRQGVPYEQYF
CDR3 DNA: TGCGCCAGCAGTCCACGACAGGGGGTTCCCTACGAGCAGTACTTC

D gene: NA
V gene: TRBV29-1
clone size: medium-sized
J gene: TRBJ1-1
CDR3 length: 13
CDR3 protein: CSVVSGMNTEAFF
CDR3 DNA: TGCAGCGTTGTATCCGGTATGAACACTGAAGCTTTCTTT

D gene: NA
V gene: TRBV4-1
clone size: many
J gene: TRBJ1-2
CDR3 length: 15
CDR3 protein: CASSLTGQSHYGYTF
CDR3 DNA: TGCGCCAGCAGCCTTACCGGACAGTCCCACTATGGCTACACCTTC

D gene: TRBD2
V gene: TRBV27
clone size: NA
J gene: TRBJ2-7
CDR3 length: 15
CDR3 protein: CASSYAGGPIYEQYF
CDR3 DNA: TGTGCCAGCAGTTATGCGGGGGGCCCCATTTACGAGCAGTACTTC

D gene: TRBD1
V gene: TRBV29-1
clone size: few
J gene: TRBJ2-7
CDR3 length: 15
CDR3 protein: CSAGGGTGASYEQYF
CDR3 DNA: TGCAGCGCGGGCGGGGGGACAGGGGCCTCCTACGAGCAGTACTTC

D gene: NA
V gene: TRBV9
clone size: few
J gene: TRBJ2-7
CDR3 length: 15
CDR3 protein: CASSGSGGRGYEQYF
CDR3 DNA: TGTGCCAGCAGCGGATCCGGCGGGCGGGGTTACGAGCAGTACTTC

D gene: NA
V gene: TRBV11-2
clone size: NA
J gene: TRBJ1-6
CDR3 length: 15
CDR3 protein: CASSLDARSRAPLHF
CDR3 DNA: TGTGCCAGCAGCCTAGATGCCCGATCCAGAGCACCCCTCCACTTT

D gene: NA
V gene: TRBV25-1
clone size: many
J gene: TRBJ2-1
CDR3 length: 12
CDR3 protein: CASSESMNEQFF
CDR3 DNA: TGTGCCAGCAGTGAATCGATGAATGAGCAGTTCTTC

D gene: NA
V gene: TRBV3-1
clone size: many
J gene: TRBJ1-5
CDR3 length: 14
CDR3 protein: CASTTKGSNQPQHF
CDR3 DNA: TGTGCCAGCACTACCAAGGGTAGCAATCAGCCCCAGCATTTT

D gene: TRBD1
V gene: TRBV27
clone size: few
J gene: TRBJ1-6
CDR3 length: 16
CDR3 protein: CASSLSLRRGRSPLHF
CDR3 DNA: TGTGCCAGCAGTTTATCCCTCCGCAGGGGGAGGTCACCCCTCCACTTT

D gene: NA
V gene: TRBV7-9
clone size: many
J gene: TRBJ1-5
CDR3 length: 12
CDR3 protein: CASSFGNQPQHF
CDR3 DNA: TGTGCCAGCAGCTTTGGAAATCAGCCCCAGCATTTT

D gene: TRBD2
V gene: TRBV10-3
clone size: many
J gene: TRBJ2-3
CDR3 length: 19
CDR3 protein: CAIRRLAGLQEGNTDTQYF
CDR3 DNA: TGTGCCATCAGGCGACTAGCCGGCCTTCAAGAGGGAAACACAGATACGCAGTATTTT

D gene: NA
V gene: TRBV29-1
clone size: few
J gene: TRBJ1-1
CDR3 length: 13
CDR3 protein: CSVDAYGDTEAFF
CDR3 DNA: TGCAGCGTCGACGCCTACGGGGACACTGAAGCTTTCTTT

D gene: TRBD2
V gene: TRBV5-4
clone size: many
J gene: TRBJ2-3
CDR3 length: 16
CDR3 protein: CASSLAPSGTTDTQYF
CDR3 DNA: TGTGCCAGCAGCTTGGCGCCTAGCGGGACCACAGATACGCAGTATTTT

D gene: NA
V gene: TRBV25-1
clone size: few
J gene: TRBJ2-6
CDR3 length: 15
CDR3 protein: CASSLHSSGANVLTF
CDR3 DNA: TGTGCCAGCAGTCTACACAGCTCTGGGGCCAACGTCCTGACTTTC

D gene: NA
V gene: TRBV7-2
clone size: few
J gene: TRBJ1-1
CDR3 length: 15
CDR3 protein: CATNPQWAANTEAFF
CDR3 DNA: TGTGCCACTAATCCCCAATGGGCGGCGAACACTGAAGCTTTCTTT

D gene: NA
V gene: TRBV19
clone size: many
J gene: TRBJ1-5
CDR3 length: 16
CDR3 protein: CASNQDGDFSNQPQHF
CDR3 DNA: TGTGCCAGTAACCAGGACGGAGATTTTAGCAATCAGCCCCAGCATTTT

D gene: NA
V gene: TRBV4-1
clone size: few
J gene: TRBJ2-1
CDR3 length: 15
CDR3 protein: CASSPRGSPYNEQFF
CDR3 DNA: TGCGCCAGCAGCCCACGGGGGAGTCCCTACAATGAGCAGTTCTTC

D gene: TRBD2
V gene: TRBV3-1
clone size: many
J gene: TRBJ2-7
CDR3 length: 15
CDR3 protein: CASSQELAGKVGQYF
CDR3 DNA: TGTGCCAGCAGCCAAGAACTAGCGGGAAAGGTCGGGCAGTACTTC

D gene: TRBD2
V gene: TRBV29-1
clone size: few
J gene: TRBJ2-1
CDR3 length: 12
CDR3 protein: CSVGLAHNEQFF
CDR3 DNA: TGCAGCGTGGGACTAGCCCACAATGAGCAGTTCTTC

D gene: TRBD2
V gene: TRBV29-1
clone size: few
J gene: TRBJ2-3
CDR3 length: 15
CDR3 protein: CSVETVSGVTDTQYF
CDR3 DNA: TGCAGCGTTGAAACGGTTAGCGGGGTCACAGATACGCAGTATTTT

D gene: NA
V gene: TRBV12-3/TRBV12-4
clone size: NA
J gene: TRBJ1-1
CDR3 length: 11
CDR3 protein: CASSPQGKAFF
CDR3 DNA: TGTGCCAGCAGTCCGCAGGGTAAAGCTTTCTTT

D gene: TRBD1
V gene: TRBV20-1
clone size: many
J gene: TRBJ1-5
CDR3 length: 16
CDR3 protein: CSARVAGQGRNQPQHF
CDR3 DNA: TGCAGTGCTAGAGTAGCGGGACAGGGGCGCAATCAGCCCCAGCATTTT

D gene: NA
V gene: TRBV6-6
clone size: few
J gene: TRBJ2-2
CDR3 length: 16
CDR3 protein: CASSPLEAGSTGELFF
CDR3 DNA: TGTGCCAGCAGCCCGCTAGAGGCGGGGAGCACCGGGGAGCTGTTTTTT

D gene: TRBD1
V gene: TRBV7-9
clone size: NA
J gene: TRBJ1-1
CDR3 length: 15
CDR3 protein: CASSFIQGVNTEAFF
CDR3 DNA: TGTGCCAGCAGCTTTATTCAGGGGGTCAACACTGAAGCTTTCTTT

D gene: NA
V gene: TRBV20-1
clone size: many
J gene: TRBJ1-1
CDR3 length: 14
CDR3 protein: CSARVERVNTEAFF
CDR3 DNA: TGCAGTGCTAGAGTAGAGAGGGTGAACACTGAAGCTTTCTTT

D gene: TRBD1
V gene: TRBV29-1
clone size: many
J gene: TRBJ2-1
CDR3 length: 15
CDR3 protein: CSVDVGQGANDEQFF
CDR3 DNA: TGCAGCGTTGACGTGGGACAGGGGGCGAATGATGAGCAGTTCTTC

D gene: NA
V gene: TRBV3-1
clone size: NA
J gene: TRBJ1-4
CDR3 length: 15
CDR3 protein: CASSQRTGPSEKLFF
CDR3 DNA: TGTGCCAGCAGCCAGAGAACAGGGCCAAGTGAAAAACTGTTTTTT

D gene: TRBD2
V gene: TRBV7-2
clone size: NA
J gene: TRBJ2-4
CDR3 length: 16
CDR3 protein: CASSLGPLAGKNIQYF
CDR3 DNA: TGTGCCAGCAGCTTAGGACCCCTAGCGGGCAAAAACATTCAGTACTTC

D gene: TRBD1
V gene: TRBV5-5
clone size: NA
J gene: TRBJ1-2
CDR3 length: 17
CDR3 protein: CASSLVPLPDRDYGYTF
CDR3 DNA: TGTGCCAGCAGCTTGGTTCCACTTCCCGACAGGGACTATGGCTACACCTTC

D gene: TRBD1
V gene: TRBV29-1
clone size: few
J gene: TRBJ1-2
CDR3 length: 13
CDR3 protein: CSVRDRDSNGYTF
CDR3 DNA: TGCAGCGTTCGCGACAGGGATAGCAATGGCTACACCTTC

D gene: TRBD2
V gene: TRBV20-1
clone size: NA
J gene: TRBJ2-7
CDR3 length: 13
CDR3 protein: CSAPTSGRYEQYF
CDR3 DNA: TGCAGTGCCCCGACTAGCGGGAGGTACGAGCAGTACTTC

D gene: NA
V gene: TRBV5-6
clone size: many
J gene: TRBJ2-5
CDR3 length: 12
CDR3 protein: CASSSPKETQYF
CDR3 DNA: TGTGCCAGCAGCTCCCCAAAAGAGACCCAGTACTTC

D gene: NA
V gene: TRBV2
clone size: NA
J gene: TRBJ2-1
CDR3 length: 15
CDR3 protein: CASSTRVFSRNEQFF
CDR3 DNA: TGTGCCAGCAGTACTAGGGTGTTTAGTCGGAATGAGCAGTTCTTC

D gene: NA
V gene: TRBV10-3
clone size: NA
J gene: TRBJ2-1
CDR3 length: 13
CDR3 protein: CAISELKGGEQFF
CDR3 DNA: TGTGCCATCAGTGAGTTAAAGGGGGGTGAGCAGTTCTTC

D gene: TRBD2
V gene: TRBV20-1
clone size: many
J gene: TRBJ2-5
CDR3 length: 14
CDR3 protein: CSARGLAAQETQYF
CDR3 DNA: TGCAGTGCTAGGGGTCTAGCGGCCCAAGAGACCCAGTACTTC

D gene: NA
V gene: TRBV7-9
clone size: many
J gene: TRBJ2-5
CDR3 length: 14
CDR3 protein: CASSSQELQETQYF
CDR3 DNA: TGTGCCAGCAGCTCGCAGGAACTCCAAGAGACCCAGTACTTC

D gene: TRBD2
V gene: TRBV25-1
clone size: many
J gene: TRBJ2-7
CDR3 length: 13
CDR3 protein: CASSAGLGYEQYF
CDR3 DNA: TGTGCCAGCAGTGCCGGACTAGGCTACGAGCAGTACTTC

D gene: NA
V gene: TRBV28
clone size: NA
J gene: TRBJ2-7
CDR3 length: 15
CDR3 protein: CASSTQGLRGYEQYF
CDR3 DNA: TGTGCCAGCAGTACTCAGGGGTTGCGGGGTTACGAGCAGTACTTC

D gene: NA
V gene: TRBV24-1
clone size: many
J gene: TRBJ2-1
CDR3 length: 15
CDR3 protein: CATSDSGSGFNEQFF
CDR3 DNA: TGTGCCACCAGTGATTCTGGCTCAGGGTTCAATGAGCAGTTCTTC

D gene: NA
V gene: TRBV12-3/TRBV12-4
clone size: many
J gene: TRBJ2-1
CDR3 length: 14
CDR3 protein: CASSESLQDNEQFF
CDR3 DNA: TGTGCCAGCAGCGAATCCCTTCAAGACAATGAGCAGTTCTTC

D gene: NA
V gene: TRBV6-2/TRBV6-3
clone size: few
J gene: TRBJ1-5
CDR3 length: 12
CDR3 protein: CAGRSWGQPQHF
CDR3 DNA: TGTGCCGGCCGGAGTTGGGGTCAGCCCCAGCATTTT

D gene: NA
V gene: TRBV5-6
clone size: few
J gene: TRBJ2-1
CDR3 length: 15
CDR3 protein: CASSSGAGLYNEQFF
CDR3 DNA: TGTGCCAGCAGCTCTGGGGCGGGACTTTACAATGAGCAGTTCTTC

D gene: TRBD2
V gene: TRBV28
clone size: many
J gene: TRBJ2-7
CDR3 length: 15
CDR3 protein: CASKTFGLAGAWQYF
CDR3 DNA: TGTGCCAGCAAAACCTTCGGACTAGCGGGAGCCTGGCAGTACTTC